A single sample gave rise to the 3 T cell receptor beta chains below, sequenced in a study of T cell responses to AZD1222 COVID-19 vaccine. The table came from immunoSEQ multiplex PCR; TCRdb's copy has only in-frame clones and leaves some out. The sample holds more than 85,000 clones; about 87% are singletons and the top ten take roughly 15%. The source was peripheral blood, collected 28 days after the second AZD1222 dose. All receptors come from an adult who received the AZD1222 COVID-19 vaccine.

This chain joins TRBV3-1 (or the pseudogene TRBV3-2) and TRBJ1-2; D may be TRBD1 (5 bases). The V end lost 4 bases, the J end lost 8 bases, and 11 bases lay between the germline ends. CDR1 and CDR2 from the germline V gene are LGHDT and YNNKEL (reference sequence). The CDR3 has 12 residues. CDR3 nucleotide sequence: TGTGCCAGCAGCCCACCGGAGGGGGGCTACACCTTC. Its translation is CASSPPEGGYTF.

The rearrangement links TRBV9 to TRBJ2-1, with D unresolved. V was pared by 0 bases and J by 8 bases, with 12 bases between. This CDR3 comprises 14 residues. Looked up from germline, CDR1 is SGDLS and CDR2 is YYNGEE. CDR3 nucleotide sequence: TGTGCCAGCAGCGTAGCTACCATAGGCTATGAGCAGTTCTTC. Its translation: CASSVATIGYEQFF. Variable domain in full (rest from reference TRBV9 and TRBJ2-1): DSGVTQTPKHLITATGQRVTLRCSPRSGDLSVYWYQQSLDQGLQFLIQYYNGEERAKGNILERFSAQQFPDLHSELNLSSLELGDSALYFCASSVATIGYEQFFGPGTRLTVL.

In this sample, this clone turned up once. The chain combines TRBV3-1 (or the pseudogene TRBV3-2) with TRBJ1-6; possible D gene TRBD1, 6 bases. Trimming cost V 4 bases and J 5 bases, with 9 bases left between them. This CDR3 spans 14 amino acids. Germline CDR1 LGHDT, CDR2 YNNKEL (reference sequence). Written as DNA, the CDR3 is TGTGCCAGCAGCCCCCCAGGGGATAATTCACCCCTCCACTTT. Amino acids: CASSPPGDNSPLHF.